These 15 T cell receptor beta chains came from one sample sequenced in a study of vaccination and CD4 T cells after COVID-19. At the Johns Hopkins FTIC core, DNA taken from cultured CD4+ T cells was sequenced by way of the Oncomine TCR Beta short-read assay. TCRdb re-called the PCR reads with MiXCR, one entry per CDR3 protein. This sample carries about 9,600 distinct CDR3 sequences, approximately 24% of them seen once, and the ten largest clones take roughly 13%. The treatment here: roughly 10-day PBMC culture with coronavirus spike peptide pools or control peptides (ViraFEST assay). Antigen specificity for these receptors is unknown. Source: CD4+ T cells from blood, cultured in vitro, taken after SARS-CoV-2 vaccination. These receptors all stem from a human donor who had recovered from COVID-19.

There are a few counts of this clonotype. This sequence joins TRBV19 and TRBJ2-2; 8 bases are a match to TRBD1. V was pared by 4 bases and J by 5 bases, with 6 bases of the junction left unmatched. CDR1 is LNHDA, CDR2 SQIVND, per germline (reference sequence). The CDR3 is made up of 15 amino acids. The CDR3, as DNA: TGTGCCAGTAGTACCCGACAGGGGCGTACCGGGGAGCTGTTTTTT. It specifies CASSTRQGRTGELFF.

This clonotype was seen a few times. This sequence joins TRBV19 and TRBJ1-1, with D unresolved. Germline loops: CDR1 LNHDA, CDR2 SQIVND (reference sequence). V was pared by 10 bases and J by 5 bases, with 11 bases between. CDR3 size: 11 residues. The DNA of the CDR3 is TGTGCCACCACGTTAGTGACTGAAGCTTTCTTT. Residues: CATTLVTEAFF.

This clonotype was observed a handful of times. The CDR3 reads CATSDPGLAGADTQYF. For the CDR3, the DNA is TGTGCCACCAGTGACCCGGGACTAGCGGGAGCAGATACGCAGTATTTT. This sequence joins TRBV24-1 and TRBJ2-3; 14 nucleotides line up with TRBD2. The V and J ends lost 4 bases and 4 bases, in that order; junction bases with no gene match: 3. This CDR3 spans 16 amino acids. Germline CDR1 reads KGHDR; CDR2 reads SFDVKD.

The chain carries TRBV7-2 and TRBJ1-1; D is undetermined. This CDR3 spans 15 amino acids. Germline CDR1 SGHTA, CDR2 FQGNSA. Trimming stripped 1 base from V and 4 bases from J, with 13 bases between. The CDR3 nucleotides read TGTGCCAGCAGCTTAGTAGGAGTACAAAGCACTGAAGCTTTCTTT. Its protein is CASSLVGVQSTEAFF. The full variable domain, with the rest looked up from reference TRBV7-2 and TRBJ1-1, is GAGVSQSPSNKVTEKGKDVELRCDPISGHTALYWYRQSLGQGLEFLIYFQGNSAPDKSGLPSDRFSAERTGGSVSTLTIQRTQQEDSAVYLCASSLVGVQSTEAFFGQGTRLTVV.

This clonotype has only a few counts. The V gene is TRBV7-9, the J gene TRBJ1-2, with D perhaps TRBD1 (5 bases). The germline V gene has CDR1 SEHNR and CDR2 FQNEAQ (reference sequence). The CDR3 has 14 residues. Trimming shortened V by 5 bases and J by 6 bases, and 16 bases separated the two germline ends. CDR3 DNA sequence: TGTGCCAGCAGCCCTGAGACAGCCCGAGATGGCTACACCTTC. Residues: CASSPETARDGYTF.

In this sample, this clonotype turned up a few times. This rearrangement joins TRBV7-8 to TRBJ1-5, with no clear D. Germline values: CDR1 SGHVS, CDR2 FQNEAQ. The V end was cut by 5 bases, the J end by 0 bases, with 8 bases between. This CDR3 is 14 amino acids long. The CDR3 spells CASSLTDSNQPQHF. CDR3 DNA: TGTGCCAGCAGCCTTACAGATAGCAATCAGCCCCAGCATTTT. The variable domain in full, with the rest retrieved from reference TRBV7-8 and TRBJ1-5, is GAGVSQSPRYKVAKRGQDVALRCDPISGHVSLFWYQQALGQGPEFLTYFQNEAQLDKSGLPSDRFFAERPEGSVSTLKIQRTQQEDSAVYLCASSLTDSNQPQHFGDGTRLSIL.

This clonotype turned up a few times. J is TRBJ2-1 and V is TRBV20-1, with TRBD2 identical over 7 bases. V gave up 0 bases and J gave up 10 bases; unmatched junction bases: 9. This CDR3 spans 14 amino acids. The germline gives CDR1 DFQATT, CDR2 SNEGSKA (reference sequence). The DNA of the CDR3 is TGCAGTGCTAGAGATGAGGCGGGAGCGGTAGAGCAGTTCTTC. It specifies CSARDEAGAVEQFF.

The V call is TRBV5-1, the J call TRBJ2-2; D is unclear. V was pared by 0 bases and J by 7 bases, with 7 bases between. The CDR3 is made up of 13 amino acids. Germline V lookup: CDR1 SGHRS, CDR2 YFSETQ. CDR3 coding DNA: TGCGCCAGCAGCTTGGTTCGGGTCGGGGAGCTGTTTTTT. The encoded protein is CASSLVRVGELFF.

The rearrangement joins TRBV7-2 to TRBJ2-4; D is perhaps TRBD2 (6 bases). The CDR3 runs 16 residues. CDR1 SGHTA and CDR2 FQGNSA come from the germline V gene. The V end lost 4 bases, the J end lost 7 bases, and 20 bases lay between the germline ends. The CDR3 here is CASSSSPGLTSNIQYF. CDR3 DNA: TGTGCCAGCAGCTCCTCCCCGGGACTCACGAGCAACATTCAGTACTTC.

This clonotype was seen a few times. CDR3 bases: TGCAGTGCTAGAGATCGGCAGGGTAGGGATTCACCCCTCCACTTT. Amino acid sequence: CSARDRQGRDSPLHF. The V gene is TRBV20-1, the J gene TRBJ1-6, with D perhaps TRBD1 (5 bases). CDR3 length equals 15 residues. The germline V gene encodes CDR1 DFQATT and CDR2 SNEGSKA (reference sequence). Trimming stripped 0 bases from V and 8 bases from J, with 14 bases between.

J is TRBJ2-2 and V is TRBV28; weak D call: TRBD2 (5 bases). This CDR3 has 16 residues. The V gene's germline CDR1 is MDHEN and CDR2 SYDVKM. The V and J ends lost 4 bases and 1 base respectively, with 13 bases between them. In nucleotides, the CDR3 is TGTGCCAGCAGTTCCCCTTCCGAGGGGAACACCGGGGAGCTGTTTTTT. Encoded protein: CASSSPSEGNTGELFF. Full variable domain (outside the CDR3, taken from reference TRBV28 and TRBJ2-2): DVKVTQSSRYLVKRTGEKVFLECVQDMDHENMFWYRQDPGLGLRLIYFSYDVKMKEKGDIPEGYSVSREKKERFSLILESASTNQTSMYLCASSSPSEGNTGELFFGEGSRLTVL.

The rearrangement joins TRBV19 to TRBJ1-2; D unresolved. The germline V gene encodes CDR1 LNHDA and CDR2 SQIVND (reference sequence). The CDR3 contains 15 residues. With 1 base removed from V and 3 bases from J, the gap between germline ends came to 12 bases. As DNA, the CDR3 is TGTGCCAGTAGTATAGTAGATACCGGACACTATGGCTACACCTTC. This sequence encodes CASSIVDTGHYGYTF.

The rearrangement joins TRBV11-3 to TRBJ2-7, with TRBD2 matching over 10 bases. Per the germline V gene, CDR1 is SGHNT and CDR2 is YENEEA. The CDR3 contains 15 residues. J lost 5 bases, V lost 8 bases, and 12 bases had no gene match. The CDR3 DNA is TGTGCCAGCTCCCTCCAGCCTAGCGGGAGTCACGAGCAGTACTTC. It translates to CASSLQPSGSHEQYF. The whole variable domain, filled in from reference TRBV11-3 and TRBJ2-7, reads EAGVVQSPRYKIIEKKQPVAFWCNPISGHNTLYWYLQNLGQGPELLIRYENEEAVDDSQLPKDRFSAERLKGVDSTLKIQPAELGDSAVYLCASSLQPSGSHEQYFGPGTRLTVT.

The chain couples TRBV7-2 to TRBJ2-4, with D perhaps TRBD2 (5 bases). With 0 bases removed from V and 12 bases from J, the gap between germline ends came to 9 bases. This CDR3 region has 12 residues. Per germline, CDR1 SGHTA and CDR2 FQGNSA. The CDR3 DNA reads as TGTGCCAGCAGCTTAGCGGGAGCGACTCAGTACTTC. Amino acid sequence: CASSLAGATQYF.

The gene calls are TRBV7-9 and TRBJ2-3, with unresolved D. V dropped 6 bases and J dropped 1 base, with 8 bases sitting between them. The CDR3 spans 13 residues. Germline assignment: CDR1 SEHNR and CDR2 FQNEAQ (reference sequence). DNA for the CDR3: TGTGCCAGCAGGCCTTCAGGCACAGATACGCAGTATTTT. Protein sequence: CASRPSGTDTQYF.